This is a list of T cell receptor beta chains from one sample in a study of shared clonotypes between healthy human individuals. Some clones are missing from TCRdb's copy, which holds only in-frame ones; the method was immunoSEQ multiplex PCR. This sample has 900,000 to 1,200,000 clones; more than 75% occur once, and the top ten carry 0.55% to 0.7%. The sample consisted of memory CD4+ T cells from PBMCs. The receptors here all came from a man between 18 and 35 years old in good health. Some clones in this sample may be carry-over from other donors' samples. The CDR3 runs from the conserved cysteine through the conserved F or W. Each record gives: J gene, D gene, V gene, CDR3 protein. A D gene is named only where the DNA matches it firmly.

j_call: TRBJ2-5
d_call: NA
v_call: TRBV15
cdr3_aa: CATSRDGNDETQYF

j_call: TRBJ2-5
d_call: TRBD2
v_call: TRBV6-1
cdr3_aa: CASSLSGNRKTQYF

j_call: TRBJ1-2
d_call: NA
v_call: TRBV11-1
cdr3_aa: CASRPRQDTNYGYTF

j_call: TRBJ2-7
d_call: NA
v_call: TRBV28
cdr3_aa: CASSPSGPDEQYF

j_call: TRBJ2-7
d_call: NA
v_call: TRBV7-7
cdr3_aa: CASSQSGTGEQYF

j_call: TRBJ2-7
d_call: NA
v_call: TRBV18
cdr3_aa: CASSPPDRYEQYF

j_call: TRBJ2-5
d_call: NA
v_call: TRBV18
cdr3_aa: CASSPPGSLETQYF

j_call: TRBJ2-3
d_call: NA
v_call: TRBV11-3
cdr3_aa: CASSQPPTDTQYF

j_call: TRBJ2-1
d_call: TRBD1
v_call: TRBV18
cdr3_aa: CVSSPRQGAFGEQFF

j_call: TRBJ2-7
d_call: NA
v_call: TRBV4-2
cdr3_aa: CASSQEGRSPTYEQYF

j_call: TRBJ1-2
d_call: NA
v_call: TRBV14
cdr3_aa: CASSLQGTAYGYTF

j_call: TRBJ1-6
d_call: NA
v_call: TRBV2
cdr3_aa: CASSVDSSYNSPLHF

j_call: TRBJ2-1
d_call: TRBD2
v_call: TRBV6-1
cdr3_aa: CASSDLLAAGRNEQFF

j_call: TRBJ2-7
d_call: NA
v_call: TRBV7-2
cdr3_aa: CASSPNRQSYEQYF

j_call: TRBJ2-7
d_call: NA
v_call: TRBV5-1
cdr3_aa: CASSITAYDRQYF

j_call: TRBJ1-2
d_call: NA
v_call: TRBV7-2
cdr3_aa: CASSLVSVLGYGYTF

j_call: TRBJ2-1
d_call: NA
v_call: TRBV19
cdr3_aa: CASSSSGLRRYNEQFF

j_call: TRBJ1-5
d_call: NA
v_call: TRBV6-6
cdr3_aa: CASSTSGRGGQPQHF

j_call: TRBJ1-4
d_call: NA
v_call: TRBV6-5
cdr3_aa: CASSYSGSNEKLFF

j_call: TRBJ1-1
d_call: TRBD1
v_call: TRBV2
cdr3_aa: CASIRQGAEAFF

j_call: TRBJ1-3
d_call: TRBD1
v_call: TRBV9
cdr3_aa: CASSASPQGAGNTIYF

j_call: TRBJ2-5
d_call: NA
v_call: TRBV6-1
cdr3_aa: CASSLNRGLGETQYF

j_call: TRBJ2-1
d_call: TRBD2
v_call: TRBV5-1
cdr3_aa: CASSYGLAGVGVYNEQFF

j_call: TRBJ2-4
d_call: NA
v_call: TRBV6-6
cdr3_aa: CASSYKTVAKNIQYF

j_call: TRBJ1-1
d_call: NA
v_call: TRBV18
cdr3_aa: CASSPRGAATEAFF